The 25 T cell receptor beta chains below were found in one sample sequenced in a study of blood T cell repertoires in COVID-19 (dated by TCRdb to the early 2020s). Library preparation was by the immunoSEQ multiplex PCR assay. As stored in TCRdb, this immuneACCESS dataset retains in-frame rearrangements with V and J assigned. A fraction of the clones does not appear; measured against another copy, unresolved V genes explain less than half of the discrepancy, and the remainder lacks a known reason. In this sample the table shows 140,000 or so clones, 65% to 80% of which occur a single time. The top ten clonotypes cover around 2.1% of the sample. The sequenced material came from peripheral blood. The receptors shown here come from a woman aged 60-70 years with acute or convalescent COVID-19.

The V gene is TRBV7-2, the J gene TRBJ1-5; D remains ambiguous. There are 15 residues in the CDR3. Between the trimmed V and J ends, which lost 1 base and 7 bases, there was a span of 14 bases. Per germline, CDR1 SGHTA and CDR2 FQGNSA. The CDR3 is CASSLEAGFGQPQHF. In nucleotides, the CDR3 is TGTGCCAGCAGCTTAGAGGCAGGATTTGGCCAGCCCCAGCATTTT.

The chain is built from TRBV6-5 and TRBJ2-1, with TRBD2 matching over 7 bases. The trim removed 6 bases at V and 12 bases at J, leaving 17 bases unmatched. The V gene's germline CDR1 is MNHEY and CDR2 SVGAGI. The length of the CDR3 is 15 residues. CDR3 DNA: TGTGCCAGCAGCTCTAGCGGAGGACTAATAGGTTCGCAGTTCTTC. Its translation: CASSSSGGLIGSQFF.

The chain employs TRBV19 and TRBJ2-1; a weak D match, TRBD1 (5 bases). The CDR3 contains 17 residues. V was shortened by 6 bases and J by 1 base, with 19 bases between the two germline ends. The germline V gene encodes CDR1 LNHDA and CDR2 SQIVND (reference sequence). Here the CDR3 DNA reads TGTGCCAGTAGGGCCAGTACAGGTCTTGGTTCCTACAATGAGCAGTTCTTC. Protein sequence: CASRASTGLGSYNEQFF.

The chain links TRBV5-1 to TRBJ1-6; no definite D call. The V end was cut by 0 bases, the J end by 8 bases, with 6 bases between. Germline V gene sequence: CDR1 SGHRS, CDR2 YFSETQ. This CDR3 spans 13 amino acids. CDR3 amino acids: CASSLDNYSPLHF. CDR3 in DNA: TGCGCCAGCAGCTTGGACAATTATTCACCCCTCCACTTT.

The CDR3 loop is CASSLSGGGELFF. The CDR3 DNA follows: TGTGCCAGCAGCTTGTCAGGAGGGGGGGAGCTGTTTTTT. The rearrangement joins TRBV5-6 to TRBJ2-2; D might be TRBD2 (6 bases). V dropped 1 base and J dropped 8 bases, with 9 bases sitting between them. The germline V gene encodes CDR1 SGHDT and CDR2 YYEEEE. CDR3 length equals 13 residues.

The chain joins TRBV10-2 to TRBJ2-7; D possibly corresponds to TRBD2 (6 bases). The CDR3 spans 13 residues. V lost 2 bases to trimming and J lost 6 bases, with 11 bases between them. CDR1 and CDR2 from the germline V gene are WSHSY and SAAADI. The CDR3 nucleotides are TGCGCCAGCAGTGAGAGGTCGGGAGTCGAGCAGTACTTC. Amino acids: CASSERSGVEQYF.

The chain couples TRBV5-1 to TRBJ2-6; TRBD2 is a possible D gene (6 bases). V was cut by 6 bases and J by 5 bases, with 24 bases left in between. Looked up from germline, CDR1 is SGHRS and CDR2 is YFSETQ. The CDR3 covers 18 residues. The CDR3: CASTQTIGGASRANVLTF. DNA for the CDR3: TGCGCCAGCACGCAAACTATCGGAGGGGCAAGTAGGGCCAACGTCCTGACTTTC.

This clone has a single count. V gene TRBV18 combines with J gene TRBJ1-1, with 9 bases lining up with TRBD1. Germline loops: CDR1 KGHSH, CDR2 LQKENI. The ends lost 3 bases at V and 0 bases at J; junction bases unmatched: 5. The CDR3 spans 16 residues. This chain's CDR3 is CASSPGTGRLNTEAFF. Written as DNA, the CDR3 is TGTGCCAGCTCACCGGGGACAGGGAGGCTGAACACTGAAGCTTTCTTT.

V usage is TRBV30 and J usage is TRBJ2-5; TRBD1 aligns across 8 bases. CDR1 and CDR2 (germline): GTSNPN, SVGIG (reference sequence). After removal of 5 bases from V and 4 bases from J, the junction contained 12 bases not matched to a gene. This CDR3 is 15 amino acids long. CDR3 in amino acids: CAWGLTGGLIETQYF. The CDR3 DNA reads TGTGCCTGGGGACTTACAGGGGGTCTTATAGAGACCCAGTACTTC.

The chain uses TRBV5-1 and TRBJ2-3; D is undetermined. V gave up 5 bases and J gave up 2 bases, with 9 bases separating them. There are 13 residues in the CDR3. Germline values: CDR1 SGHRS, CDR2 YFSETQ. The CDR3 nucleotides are TGCGCCAGCAGTTCTAGGCCCACAGATACGCAGTATTTT. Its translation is CASSSRPTDTQYF.

CDR3 DNA: TGTGCCAGCAGTTACTCGGGCCACACAGATACGCAGTATTTT. This sequence encodes CASSYSGHTDTQYF. This chain connects TRBV6-5 to TRBJ2-3; no clear D. The CDR3 is 14 amino acids. Trimming cost V 0 bases and J 2 bases, with 6 bases left between them. Per germline, CDR1 MNHEY and CDR2 SVGAGI.

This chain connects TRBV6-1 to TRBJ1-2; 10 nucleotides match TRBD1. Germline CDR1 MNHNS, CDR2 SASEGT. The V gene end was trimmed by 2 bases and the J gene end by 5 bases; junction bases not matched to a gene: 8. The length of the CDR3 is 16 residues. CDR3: CASSERRGTGVYGYTF. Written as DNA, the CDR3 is TGTGCCAGCAGTGAAAGGAGGGGGACAGGGGTTTATGGCTACACCTTC.

CDR3: CASSLTGSGQPQHF. The CDR3 DNA reads TGTGCCAGCAGCCTTACAGGGAGCGGTCAGCCCCAGCATTTT. V and J are TRBV3-1 (or the pseudogene TRBV3-2) and TRBJ1-5; D perhaps matches TRBD1 (6 bases). Trimming took off 4 bases at V and 6 bases at J, with 13 bases between the two ends. Looked up from germline, CDR1 is LGHDT and CDR2 is YNNKEL (reference sequence). The CDR3 is 14 amino acids.

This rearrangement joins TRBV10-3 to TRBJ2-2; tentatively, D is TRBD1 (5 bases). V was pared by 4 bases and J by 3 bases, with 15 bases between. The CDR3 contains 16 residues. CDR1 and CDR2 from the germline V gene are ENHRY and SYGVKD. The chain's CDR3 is CAISGEPDTYTGELFF. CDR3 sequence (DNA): TGTGCCATCAGTGGAGAGCCGGACACCTACACCGGGGAGCTGTTTTTT.

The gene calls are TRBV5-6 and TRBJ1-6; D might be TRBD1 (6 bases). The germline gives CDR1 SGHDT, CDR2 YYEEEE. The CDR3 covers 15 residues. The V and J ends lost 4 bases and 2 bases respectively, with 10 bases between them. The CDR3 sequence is CASSLWTAYNSPLHF. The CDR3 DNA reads TGTGCCAGCAGCCTTTGGACAGCCTATAATTCACCCCTCCACTTT. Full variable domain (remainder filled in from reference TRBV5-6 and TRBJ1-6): DAGVTQSPTHLIKTRGQQVTLRCSPKSGHDTVSWYQQALGQGPQFIFQYYEEEERQRGNFPDRFSGHQFPNYSSELNVNALLLGDSALYLCASSLWTAYNSPLHFGNGTRLTVT.

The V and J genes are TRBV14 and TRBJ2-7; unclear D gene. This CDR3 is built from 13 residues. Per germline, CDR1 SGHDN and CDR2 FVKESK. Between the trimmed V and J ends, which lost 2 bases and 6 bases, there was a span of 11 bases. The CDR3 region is CASSQIYTGEQYF. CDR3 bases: TGTGCCAGCAGCCAAATATACACGGGCGAGCAGTACTTC. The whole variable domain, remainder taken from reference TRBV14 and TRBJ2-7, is EAGVTQFPSHSVIEKGQTVTLRCDPISGHDNLYWYRRVMGKEIKFLLHFVKESKQDESGMPNNRFLAERTGGTYSTLKVQPAELEDSGVYFCASSQIYTGEQYFGPGTRLTVT.

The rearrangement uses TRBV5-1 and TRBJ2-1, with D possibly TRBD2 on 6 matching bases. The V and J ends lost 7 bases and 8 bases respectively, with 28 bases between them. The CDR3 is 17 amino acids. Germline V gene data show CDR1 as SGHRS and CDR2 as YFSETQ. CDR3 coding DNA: TGCGCCAGCCGCACCGTGAGTATTGGCGGGATTGTGGATGAGCAGTTCTTC. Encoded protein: CASRTVSIGGIVDEQFF.

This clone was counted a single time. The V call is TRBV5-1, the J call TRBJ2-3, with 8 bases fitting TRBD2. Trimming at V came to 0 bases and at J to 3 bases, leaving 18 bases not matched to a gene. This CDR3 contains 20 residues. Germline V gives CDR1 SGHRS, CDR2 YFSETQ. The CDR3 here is CASSLAPAGVFMSVTDTQYF. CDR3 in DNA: TGCGCCAGCAGCTTGGCCCCAGCGGGAGTTTTTATGTCGGTAACAGATACGCAGTATTTT.

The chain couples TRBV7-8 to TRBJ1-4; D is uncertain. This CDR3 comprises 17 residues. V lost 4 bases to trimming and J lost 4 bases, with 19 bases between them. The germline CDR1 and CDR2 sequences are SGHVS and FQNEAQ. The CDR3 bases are TGTGCCAGCAGCTGGGAGGGTCGAGTGGAGATTAATGAAAAACTGTTTTTT. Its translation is CASSWEGRVEINEKLFF.

The CDR3 is CSVDGQGSEQYF. CDR3 coding DNA: TGCAGCGTCGATGGACAGGGGAGCGAGCAGTACTTC. This chain links TRBV29-1 with TRBJ2-7; 9 bases are a match to TRBD1. CDR3 length equals 12 residues. Germline V CDR1 and CDR2: SQVTM, ANQGSEA. The junction had 6 bases not matched to a gene; V was cut back by 6 bases and J by 6 bases.

CDR3 amino acids: CANRTGRSGNTIYF. CDR3 nucleotide sequence: TGTGCCAACAGGACAGGCCGCTCTGGAAACACCATATATTTT. The gene calls are TRBV5-6 and TRBJ1-3; TRBD1 matches 7 bases. From germline, CDR1 is SGHDT and CDR2 YYEEEE. With V trimmed by 9 bases and J by 0 bases, 6 bases remained unmatched. The CDR3 has 14 residues.

CDR3 region: CASRSGTGVNSPLHF. The CDR3 DNA reads TGTGCCAGCCGATCCGGGACAGGGGTTAATTCACCCCTCCACTTT. The genes are TRBV27 and TRBJ1-6; TRBD1 aligns across 10 bases. Germline V gene data show CDR1 as MNHEY and CDR2 as SMNVEV (reference sequence). After removal of 8 bases from V and 6 bases from J, the junction contained 7 bases not matched to a gene. The CDR3 spans 15 residues.

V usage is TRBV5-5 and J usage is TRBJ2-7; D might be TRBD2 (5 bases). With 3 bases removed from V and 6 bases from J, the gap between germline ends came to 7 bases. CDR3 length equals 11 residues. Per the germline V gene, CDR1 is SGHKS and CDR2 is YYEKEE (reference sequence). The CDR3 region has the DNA TGTGCCAGCAGCTCTGCGGGCGAGCAGTACTTC. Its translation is CASSSAGEQYF.

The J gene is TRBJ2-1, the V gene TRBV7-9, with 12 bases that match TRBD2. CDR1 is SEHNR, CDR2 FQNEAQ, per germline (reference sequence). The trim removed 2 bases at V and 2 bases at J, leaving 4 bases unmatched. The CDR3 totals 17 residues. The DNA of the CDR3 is TGTGCCAGCAGCTTAACGACTAGCGGGAGTACCTACAATGAGCAGTTCTTC. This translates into CASSLTTSGSTYNEQFF.

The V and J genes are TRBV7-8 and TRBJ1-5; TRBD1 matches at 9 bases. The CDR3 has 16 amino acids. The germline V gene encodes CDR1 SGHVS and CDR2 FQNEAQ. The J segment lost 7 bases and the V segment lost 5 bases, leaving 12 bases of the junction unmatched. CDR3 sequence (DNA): TGTGCCAGCAGCCGTTATCGGGACAGGGTCGGGCAGCCCCAGCATTTT. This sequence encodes CASSRYRDRVGQPQHF.